This TCR beta chain was recorded in a study of OX40 agonist ivuxolimab in advanced cancers. Notes on the research overall: The costimulatory receptor OX40 (CD134) was targeted by ivuxolimab, a fully human IgG2 agonistic monoclonal antibody. The dose-escalation cohort was over 70% male with a mean age of approximately 60 years, ranging from roughly 23 to 85. Peripheral TCRbeta sequencing was intended to test whether TCR sequence diversity was altered and clonal T-cell expansion was caused by ivuxolimab. Intravenous ivuxolimab was administered to patients every 2 weeks at six dose levels: 0.01, 0.1, 0.3, 1.5, 3 and 10 mg/kg. The paper describes the monotherapy dose-escalation part (N of about 54 patients) of the phase I trial of ivuxolimab. Patients were allowed to have had prior anti-PD-1, anti-PD-L1 or anti-CTLA-4 therapy, and approximately 40% of the dose-escalation patients had previously received checkpoint inhibitors. Of the approximately 53 patients in dose escalation, about 20 had hepatocellular carcinoma, some 15 had melanoma, 9 had renal cell carcinoma and 9 had head and neck cancer. Three dose-escalation patients achieved partial responses, one with hepatocellular carcinoma and two with cutaneous melanoma.

What the research found in general, with its limitations: Partial responders in the 0.1-3.0 mg/kg groups had among the lowest normalized peripheral clonal expansion, especially among CD8+ T cells. Antigen specificity was not determined for the clonally expanded peripheral T cells. Low levels of normalized T-cell clonal expansion were also seen in some patients who did not respond. After ivuxolimab, expanded clones were on average more numerous among CD8+ T cells than among CD4+ T cells. At doses of 0.1 to 3.0 mg/kg, clonal expansion of both CD4+ and CD8+ T cells in blood was seen between baseline and week 6.

The germline V gene yields ENHRY for CDR1 and SYGVKD for CDR2. The CDR3 contains 12 residues, cysteine and phenylalanine counted. Of all the DNA, just the CDR3 is kept, 36 bases in frame from base 1. The V and J ends are trimmed by 1 base and 2 bases, leaving 1 base between them. For sequencing of the TCRbeta CDR3 region, genomic DNA was extracted from the sorted cells. The immunoSEQ Assay was used for sequencing of TCRbeta CDR3 regions. TCRdb stores this immuneACCESS table with in-frame sequences only. Part of the clones is absent; in the studies checked, under half of the shortfall reflects unresolved V genes, and no reason is known for the rest. For this sample the table gives fewer than 85,000 clones, of which 90% were detected only once. The ten largest clonotypes hold around 0.39% of the sample. The trial excluded patients who had a history of autoimmune disease or were on systemic immunosuppression. Peripheral blood for TCR sequencing was drawn from every dose cohort at baseline, at cycle 4 day 1 and at cycle 7 day 1. The samples were taken from a phase I, first-in-human, multicenter, open-label dose-escalation trial of ivuxolimab. Adults with locally advanced or metastatic melanoma, renal cell carcinoma, hepatocellular carcinoma or head and neck squamous cell carcinoma were enrolled in the trial. Before TCR sequencing, CD4+ T cells and CD8+ T cells were sorted from peripheral blood as separate populations.

Comment on this clone: There is no known antigen for this receptor. Per-base qualities were not stored, and no clone one base away is much larger.

The sequence is built from TRBV10-3 and TRBJ2-3; no D gene can be assigned with confidence. The material sequenced was CD4+ or CD8+ T cells sorted from blood, taken in a trial of the OX40 agonist ivuxolimab. The clonotype comes from an adult with an advanced solid tumor such as melanoma, head and neck, liver or kidney cancer. At the DNA level, the sequence is TGTGCCATCAGTGAGTTCACAGATACGCAGTATTTT. The encoded protein is CAISEFTDTQYF.